The 27 T cell receptor beta chains below all came from one sample that was sequenced in a study of T-cell reconstitution after alpha-beta-depleted transplantation in children. A library of TCRbeta sequences, prepared with unique molecular identifiers, was generated. TCRdb fed the PCR reads into MiXCR, producing one record per CDR3 protein. The sample records about 150,000 distinct CDR3 sequences, roughly 11% being singletons. Source: PBMCs, taken before TCRalphabeta/CD19-depleted stem cell transplant. Receptor source: a boy between 2 and 10 years old with acute myeloid leukemia, due to receive a stem cell transplant.

This clonotype was seen at least ten times. V and J are TRBV7-6 and TRBJ2-3; 7 bases are shared with TRBD1. CDR1 SGHVS and CDR2 FNYEAQ come from the germline V gene. The trim removed 5 bases at V and 1 base at J, leaving 9 bases unmatched. The CDR3 is 16 amino acids. The CDR3 nucleotides read TGTGCCAGCAGCGCGCTGACAGGGCTCGGCACAGATACGCAGTATTTT. Translating gives CASSALTGLGTDTQYF.

The V call is TRBV5-1, the J call TRBJ2-1; unclear D gene. The germline CDR1 and CDR2 sequences are SGHRS and YFSETQ. The V and J ends lost 2 bases and 6 bases respectively, with 18 bases between them. The CDR3 runs to 16 residues. The CDR3 sequence is CASSLEWSVGRNEQFF. CDR3 bases: TGCGCCAGCAGCTTAGAATGGAGTGTAGGCCGCAATGAGCAGTTCTTC.

This clonotype was counted many times. CDR3 DNA: TGTGCCAGCAGTGGGGGGAACTATGGCTACACCTTC. Translation: CASSGGNYGYTF. The chain has TRBV2 and TRBJ1-2; TRBD1 might be the D (5 bases). Germline CDR1 reads SNHLY; CDR2 reads FYNNEI. The CDR3 covers 12 residues. V was cut by 4 bases and J by 2 bases, with 5 bases left in between. The full variable domain, in which reference TRBV2 and TRBJ1-2 provide the parts outside the CDR3, is EPEVTQTPSHQVTQMGQEVILRCVPISNHLYFYWYRQILGQKVEFLVSFYNNEISEKSEIFDDQFSVERPDGSNFTLKIRSTKLEDSAMYFCASSGGNYGYTFGSGTRLTVV.

This clonotype occurred many times. The chain is built from TRBV7-2 and TRBJ1-1, with no clear D. This CDR3 has 13 residues. Between the trimmed V and J ends, which lost 5 bases and 3 bases, there was a span of 10 bases. Germline V gene data show CDR1 as SGHTA and CDR2 as FQGNSA. CDR3 DNA sequence: TGTGCCAGCAGCCCTGATTACTACACTGAAGCTTTCTTT. Protein product: CASSPDYYTEAFF.

Remarks on this clonotype: A read error may be the cause here, since a much bigger clone is one base away. The chain recombines TRBV7-3 with TRBJ2-1; D not resolved. Germline V lookup: CDR1 SGHTA, CDR2 FQGTGA. The CDR3 covers 15 residues. The CDR3 region is CASSALPGSYSEQFF. The CDR3 DNA is TGTGCCAGCAGCGCACTTCCCGGCTCCTACAGTGAGCAGTTCTTC.

This clonotype was seen ten or more times. The chain has TRBV20-1 and TRBJ2-7, with 7 bases matching TRBD2. The J segment lost 4 bases and the V segment lost 3 bases, leaving 12 bases of the junction unmatched. Germline-derived CDR1 and CDR2 are DFQATT and SNEGSKA (reference sequence). The CDR3 totals 15 residues. CDR3 amino acids: CSARGGRRGSYEQYF. The DNA of the CDR3 is TGCAGTGCTAGGGGCGGTAGGCGGGGGAGTTACGAGCAGTACTTC.

This clonotype was counted ten times or more. The V and J genes are TRBV7-8 and TRBJ1-6; D is ambiguous. This CDR3 region has 15 residues. Trimming took 5 bases from V and 10 from J, leaving 18 bases between them. Looked up from germline, CDR1 is SGHVS and CDR2 is FQNEAQ. For the CDR3, the DNA is TGTGCCAGCAGCAGGGCGGAGGGTCTAGACTCACCCCTCCACTTT. This sequence encodes CASSRAEGLDSPLHF.

This clonotype showed up many times. CDR3 in amino acids: CSVAGAGYGYTF. The CDR3 DNA reads TGCAGCGTTGCCGGGGCCGGGTATGGCTACACCTTC. This sequence joins TRBV29-1 and TRBJ1-2; tentatively, D is TRBD1 (5 bases). Germline V lookup: CDR1 SQVTM, CDR2 ANQGSEA. This CDR3 comprises 12 residues. V lost 4 bases and J lost 5, with 11 bases in between. The entire variable domain, with the rest obtained from reference TRBV29-1 and TRBJ1-2, is as follows: SAVISQKPSRDICQRGTSLTIQCQVDSQVTMMFWYRQQPGQSLTLIATANQGSEATYESGFVIDKFPISRPNLTFSTLTVSNMSPEDSSIYLCSVAGAGYGYTFGSGTRLTVV.

This clonotype was detected ten times or more. This sequence joins TRBV7-2 and TRBJ2-5; D call uncertain. From germline, CDR1 is SGHTA and CDR2 FQGNSA. The CDR3 length is 12 residues. V was pared by 5 bases and J by 7 bases, with 11 bases between. The CDR3 loop is CASSPRLGTQYF. CDR3 sequence (DNA): TGTGCCAGCAGCCCGCGTTTGGGGACCCAGTACTTC.

The sample holds many counts of this clonotype. This chain connects TRBV29-1 to TRBJ1-2; D is unresolved. CDR1 and CDR2 from the germline V gene are SQVTM and ANQGSEA. There are 9 residues in the CDR3. V gave up 5 bases and J gave up 2 bases, with 0 bases separating them. CDR3 sequence: CSVNYGYTF. CDR3 coding DNA: TGCAGCGTTAACTATGGCTACACCTTC.

This clonotype was seen ten or more times. The V and J genes are TRBV5-1 and TRBJ1-2; 7 bases match TRBD1. The junction had 5 bases not matched to a gene; V was cut back by 4 bases and J by 2 bases. The CDR3 runs 14 residues. Germline V gene data show CDR1 as SGHRS and CDR2 as YFSETQ. CDR3 DNA: TGCGCCAGCAGCCCCCGGGACAGAAACTATGGCTACACCTTC. This gives the protein CASSPRDRNYGYTF.

This clonotype was detected many times. The chain carries TRBV7-8 and TRBJ2-3, with a possible D match to TRBD2 (5 bases). CDR1 is SGHVS and CDR2 is FQNEAQ in the germline V gene. V was cut by 8 bases and J by 4 bases, with 22 bases left in between. The length of the CDR3 is 16 residues. CDR3 DNA: TGTGCCAGCGCCCCAGGAGGACTCCGCCATGCAGATACGCAGTATTTT. Translating gives CASAPGGLRHADTQYF.

This clonotype was detected many times. The chain is built from TRBV12-3 or TRBV12-4 and TRBJ2-2, with TRBD1 matching 8 bases. Germline trimming cut 6 bases from V and 4 bases from J; bases unmatched to any gene: 4. The CDR3 runs to 14 residues. DNA of the CDR3: TGTGCCAGCAGCCGGACAGGGCCCACCGGGGAGCTGTTTTTT. Encoded protein: CASSRTGPTGELFF.

At least ten counts were recorded for this clonotype. The DNA for the CDR3 is TGCAGTGGAACTGATGGGGGCCTTTATGGCTACACCTTC. It translates to CSGTDGGLYGYTF. J is TRBJ1-2 and V is TRBV20-1; perhaps TRBD1 as D (6 bases). V gave up 7 bases and J gave up 5 bases, with 17 bases separating them. This CDR3 is 13 amino acids long. CDR1 is DFQATT, CDR2 SNEGSKA, per germline (reference sequence).

This clonotype was picked up many times. The rearrangement links TRBV6-5 to TRBJ2-3, with D possibly TRBD2 on 5 matching bases. The CDR3 is made up of 13 amino acids. Looked up from germline, CDR1 is MNHEY and CDR2 is SVGAGI. Trimming took 7 bases from V and 0 from J, leaving 8 bases between them. The CDR3 is CASTWTSTDTQYF. The CDR3 nucleotides read TGTGCCAGCACTTGGACTAGCACAGATACGCAGTATTTT.

This clonotype has ten or more counts. The J gene is TRBJ2-1, the V gene TRBV20-1; D is unclear. The CDR3 extends over 14 amino acids. The V gene lost 4 bases and the J gene lost 8 bases, with 18 bases spanning the gap. CDR1 and CDR2 from the germline V gene are DFQATT and SNEGSKA (reference sequence). CDR3 coding DNA: TGCAGTGCTATAAGCAGTGGCCCTAAAGATGAGCAGTTCTTC. Translated: CSAISSGPKDEQFF.

The chain recombines TRBV7-9 with TRBJ2-1; 10 bases are a match to TRBD2. CDR1 and CDR2 from the germline V gene are SEHNR and FQNEAQ (reference sequence). Losses at the gene ends were 6 bases for V and 8 bases for J; bases not matched to a gene: 7. The CDR3 has 14 residues. The CDR3 here is CASRELAGVDEQFF. The CDR3, as DNA: TGTGCCAGCAGGGAGCTAGCGGGAGTCGATGAGCAGTTCTTC.

The chain recombines TRBV18 with TRBJ2-5, with D unresolved. Between the trimmed V and J ends, which lost 0 bases and 4 bases, there was a span of 12 bases. The germline CDR1 and CDR2 sequences are KGHSH and LQKENI. The CDR3 has 15 amino acids. This chain's CDR3 is CASSPPYAVVETQYF. As DNA, the CDR3 is TGTGCCAGCTCACCACCATATGCTGTTGTAGAGACCCAGTACTTC.

This clonotype has a count of ten or more. This chain links TRBV20-1 with TRBJ1-4; D is perhaps TRBD1 (6 bases). The CDR3 covers 13 residues. CDR1 and CDR2 from the germline V gene are DFQATT and SNEGSKA (reference sequence). CDR3 protein: CTTGGLGGEKLFF. DNA for the CDR3: TGCACCACCGGGGGCTTGGGGGGTGAAAAACTGTTTTTT.

This clonotype was seen repeatedly, ten times or more. This chain joins TRBV9 and TRBJ2-3, with 11 bases that match TRBD1. This CDR3 is 16 amino acids long. The J segment lost 1 base and the V segment lost 4 bases, leaving 5 bases of the junction unmatched. Germline CDR1 and CDR2: SGDLS and YYNGEE. The CDR3 region is CASSSGTGGGTDTQYF. DNA for the CDR3: TGTGCCAGCAGCTCCGGGACAGGGGGTGGCACAGATACGCAGTATTTT.

This clonotype was seen ten or more times. The chain recombines TRBV6-2 or TRBV6-3 with TRBJ2-2, with D uncertain. Germline CDR1 MNHEY, CDR2 SVGEGT. The CDR3 has 14 residues. Deletions cut 6 bases from V and 1 base from J, with 9 bases between. In DNA, the CDR3 is TGTGCCAGCAGCCTCGACTGGAACACCGGGGAGCTGTTTTTT. Amino acid sequence: CASSLDWNTGELFF.

This clonotype was recorded many times. The chain combines TRBV10-3 with TRBJ2-1, with 7 bases matching TRBD2. The length of the CDR3 is 18 residues. V lost 2 bases, J lost 3 bases, and 13 bases stayed unmatched. Germline V lookup: CDR1 ENHRY, CDR2 SYGVKD. The CDR3 DNA is TGTGCCATCAGTGAGGCAGTTCTGAGGGAGGGCCACTACAATGAGCAGTTCTTC. This encodes CAISEAVLREGHYNEQFF.

This clonotype was counted at least ten times. This chain connects TRBV20-1 to TRBJ1-5, with D tentatively TRBD1 (5 bases). Deletions cut 5 bases from V and 4 bases from J, with 15 bases between. Germline assignment: CDR1 DFQATT and CDR2 SNEGSKA (reference sequence). This CDR3 contains 14 residues. The DNA for the CDR3 is TGCAGTGCTGCAAAGGGACCGCAAAATCAGCCCCAGCATTTT. Translating gives CSAAKGPQNQPQHF.

This clonotype appeared many times. The chain recombines TRBV20-1 with TRBJ1-5, with no clear D. Trimming cost V 1 base and J 4 bases, with 8 bases left between them. There are 13 residues in the CDR3. The germline V gene has CDR1 DFQATT and CDR2 SNEGSKA (reference sequence). The CDR3 spells CSARGHINQPQHF. Here the CDR3 DNA reads TGCAGTGCTAGAGGTCACATTAATCAGCCCCAGCATTTT.

This clonotype has a count of ten or more. The V gene is TRBV10-3, the J gene TRBJ2-1; TRBD1 agrees at 9 bases. Looked up from germline, CDR1 is ENHRY and CDR2 is SYGVKD. This CDR3 is 13 amino acids long. Trimming took 6 bases from V and 7 from J; bases not matched to a gene: 4. As DNA, the CDR3 is TGTGCCATCAGGGGACAGGGTGTGAATGAGCAGTTCTTC. It encodes CAIRGQGVNEQFF.

This clonotype occurred many times. The chain joins TRBV10-3 to TRBJ1-3; the match to TRBD1 covers 7 bases. CDR3 size: 14 residues. Germline CDR1 ENHRY, CDR2 SYGVKD. J lost 2 bases, V lost 9 bases, and 7 bases had no gene match. CDR3 residues: CAIRQGHAGNTIYF. The CDR3 coding sequence is TGTGCCATAAGACAGGGTCACGCTGGAAACACCATATATTTT.

This clonotype was seen many times. The J gene is TRBJ1-2, the V gene TRBV30; TRBD1 agrees at 8 bases. This CDR3 has 14 amino acids. Trimming at V came to 1 base and at J to 6 bases, leaving 7 bases not matched to a gene. Germline loops: CDR1 GTSNPN, CDR2 SVGIG (reference sequence). The CDR3 spells CAWSGGQGAHGYTF. CDR3 nucleotide sequence: TGTGCCTGGAGTGGGGGGCAGGGGGCCCATGGCTACACCTTC.